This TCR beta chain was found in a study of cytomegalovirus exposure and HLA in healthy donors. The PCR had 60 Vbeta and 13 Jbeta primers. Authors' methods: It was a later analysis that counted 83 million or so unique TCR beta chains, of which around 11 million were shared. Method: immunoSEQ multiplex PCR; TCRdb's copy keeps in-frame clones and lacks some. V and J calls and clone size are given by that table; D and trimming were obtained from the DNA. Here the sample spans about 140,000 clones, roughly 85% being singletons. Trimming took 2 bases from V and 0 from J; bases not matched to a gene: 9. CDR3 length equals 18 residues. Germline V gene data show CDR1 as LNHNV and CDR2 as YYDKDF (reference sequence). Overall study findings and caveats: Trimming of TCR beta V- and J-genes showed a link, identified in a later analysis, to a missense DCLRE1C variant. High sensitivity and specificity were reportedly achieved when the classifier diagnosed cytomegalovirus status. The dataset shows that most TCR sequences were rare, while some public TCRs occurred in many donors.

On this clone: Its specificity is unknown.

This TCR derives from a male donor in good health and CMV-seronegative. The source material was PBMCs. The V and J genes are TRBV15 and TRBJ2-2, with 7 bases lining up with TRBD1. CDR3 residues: CATSRSPPGTANTGELFF. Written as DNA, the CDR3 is TGTGCCACCAGCAGATCACCACCGGGGACAGCGAACACCGGGGAGCTGTTTTTT.